This T cell receptor (beta chain) was identified in a study of blood T cells in healthy people across ages. General observations from the study: Long-lived donors had more naive CD4+ cells and higher diversity than aged donors.

Note on this clonotype: Its antigen is not known.

CDR1 is LNHDA and CDR2 is SQIVND in the germline V gene (reference sequence). The CDR3 spans 14 residues. The ends lost 8 bases at V and 4 bases at J; junction bases unmatched: 10. Through a sample-barcoded 5' primer and a J-beta primer mix, a second PCR was run for roughly 7 to 12 cycles. The authors tagged each cDNA molecule using a template-switch adaptor with 12 random nucleotides. Via MiXCR, TCRdb re-called the 5' RACE reads, giving one row per CDR3 protein. Here the sample spans more than 650,000 distinct CDR3 sequences, roughly 24% being singletons. A further study also used this sample, focusing on T cells of mothers and their children.

V is TRBV19 and J is TRBJ1-1; TRBD1 matches 7 bases. The source is a boy aged 5-17 years in good health. Sequencing input: blood. CDR3 sequence: CASLPSGGGTEAFF. For the CDR3, the DNA is TGTGCCAGTTTACCTTCAGGGGGTGGCACTGAAGCTTTCTTT.